The subject of this entry is one TCR beta chain. This specimen belongs to a study of T-cell memory formation after mild COVID-19. Study context: TCR clusters largely stayed donor specific.

V was cut by 0 bases and J by 3 bases, with 12 bases left in between. The germline gives CDR1 MNHNS, CDR2 SASEGT. CDR3 length: 16 residues. TCRalpha and TCRbeta libraries used 5'RACE with constant-segment primers and UMIs. TCRdb reprocessed the 5' RACE reads with MiXCR, giving one entry per CDR3 protein. The sample lists fewer than 250,000 distinct CDR3 sequences; 15% to 20% were seen once. J is TRBJ1-5 and V is TRBV6-1, with unresolved D. The receptor was isolated from an adult woman who had mild COVID-19 (a few samples of this study predate the infection). Cell type and time point are not known. Sequencing was carried out using PBMCs or a T cell subset sorted from them (not recorded which). CDR3 sequence (DNA): TGTGCCAGCAGTGAAGCTCACAGCCGCACCAATCAGCCCCAGCATTTT. It codes for CASSEAHSRTNQPQHF.